What follows are 4 T cell receptor beta chains derived from one specimen sequenced in a study of T cell repertoires in cytomegalovirus infection. MiXCR was run by TCRdb on the reads, yielding one entry per CDR3 protein. The sample lists about 330,000 distinct CDR3 sequences, 9% to 9.5% occurring once. The sequencing sample was made of PBMCs. Every receptor here comes from a human donor in good health (CMV status not recorded). Some clones in this sample may be carry-over from other donors' samples.

This clonotype was seen ten or more times. J is TRBJ1-1 and V is TRBV7-6; tentative D call: TRBD1 (5 bases). This CDR3 region has 14 residues. CDR1 and CDR2 (germline): SGHVS, FNYEAQ. Trimming removed 5 bases from V and 5 bases from J, with 15 bases in between. The CDR3 protein is CASSPLQGRTEAFF. CDR3 nucleotides: TGTGCCAGCAGCCCGCTCCAGGGACGGACTGAAGCTTTCTTT.

There are a few counts of this clonotype. The gene calls are TRBV6-2 or TRBV6-3 and TRBJ2-3; the D gene could be TRBD1 or TRBD2 (5 bases each). Germline assignment: CDR1 MNHEY and CDR2 SVGEGT. This CDR3 region has 15 residues. V dropped 6 bases and J dropped 5 bases, with 18 bases sitting between them. The CDR3 loop is CASSPGTPAEDTQYF. The CDR3 DNA sequence: TGTGCCAGCAGCCCCGGGACCCCCGCGGAAGATACGCAGTATTTT.

About this clonotype itself: A much bigger clone sits one base away, suggesting this may be a read error. V usage is TRBV20-1 and J usage is TRBJ2-3; D gene ambiguous. Germline CDR1 reads DFQATT; CDR2 reads SNEGSKA (reference sequence). The CDR3 is made up of 16 amino acids. V gave up 3 bases and J gave up 1 base, with 17 bases separating them. The DNA for the CDR3 is TGCAGTGCTAGTCCCCCGAGCCAAATGTGCACAGATACGCAGTATTTT. Protein sequence: CSASPPSQMCTDTQYF.

V usage is TRBV19 and J usage is TRBJ1-1; D not resolved. The germline V and J ends were trimmed by 6 bases and 3 bases, with 11 bases remaining between them. This CDR3 comprises 13 residues. The germline gives CDR1 LNHDA, CDR2 SQIVND (reference sequence). The CDR3 nucleotides are TGTGCCAGTAGCCAAAAGTGGTACACTGAAGCTTTCTTT. Translated, it gives CASSQKWYTEAFF.